This T cell receptor (beta chain) emerged from a study of blood T cells in healthy people across ages. A sample-barcoded 5' primer and a J-beta primer mix were used in a second PCR of about 6 to 11 cycles. Via MiXCR, TCRdb re-called the 5' RACE reads, giving one row per CDR3 protein. Here the sample spans 1.5 million to 2 million distinct CDR3 sequences, roughly 27% being singletons. The ends were cut back, 11 bases at V and 5 bases at J, with 15 bases in the middle. The V gene's germline CDR1 is SEHNR and CDR2 FQNEAQ (reference sequence). This CDR3 region has 12 residues. Findings of the study overall: Among T cells, TCR beta diversity per million cells dropped roughly linearly as age rose.

This clonotype was detected a few times. Antigen: not known. Sequencing was carried out using blood. This receptor was taken from a woman aged 30 to 39 in good health. The J gene is TRBJ1-1, the V gene TRBV7-9, with D tentatively TRBD1 (6 bases). The CDR3: CASTGSRTEAFF. Here the CDR3 DNA reads TGTGCCTCAACAGGGTCCCGGACTGAAGCTTTCTTT.